In this sample, the clone carrying this T cell receptor (beta chain) turned up a few times. The record originates from a study of patients and donors after allogeneic stem cell transplantation. MiXCR was run by TCRdb on the RT-PCR reads, yielding one entry per CDR3 protein. The profile covers hundreds of thousands of distinct CDR3 sequences, with roughly 15% appearing a single time and 11% taken by the ten largest. The CDR3 runs 17 residues. Trimming cost V 2 bases and J 1 base; bases outside gene matches: 8. The germline V gene has CDR1 SNHLY and CDR2 FYNNEI. The source of this sequence is a human donor who was either an allogeneic HSCT recipient or a stem cell or donor lymphocyte infusion donor (not recorded which). It is not recorded whose cells these are; they may come from a transplant donor. The material sequenced was blood, either unsorted or a sorted T cell fraction (not recorded which). The V and J genes are TRBV2 and TRBJ1-5; 7 positions match TRBD1. CDR3 sequence (DNA): TGTGCCAGCAGTGAAAGCGAAGGCAGGGGGAGCAATCAGCCCCAGCATTTT. Protein: CASSESEGRGSNQPQHF.